This TCR beta chain was identified in a study of T cell changes during pregnancy in multiple sclerosis (dated by TCRdb to about 2019). About the full investigation: The study examined how the T cell repertoire changed over the course of pregnancy in women with multiple sclerosis.

Libraries were built with the immunoSEQ multiplex PCR assay. TCRdb limited this immuneACCESS table to in-frame rearrangements with V and J called. A share of clones is missing; checked studies link under half to unresolved V genes, and the rest is unexplained. The sample table contains some 27,000 clones; only one count was recorded for 75% to 90% of them. The top ten clones comprise 0.8% of the sample. From cysteine to phenylalanine, the CDR3 is 14 amino acids long. Just CDR3 DNA is preserved here, 42 bases in frame from base 1. The germline ends are 16 bases apart after V is trimmed by 7 bases and J by 1 base. From a lookup of the germline V gene, CDR1 and CDR2 are SQVTM and ANQGSEA. About this clone itself: Its cognate antigen has yet to be identified. The input lacks base qualities; no much larger clone sits a single base away.

This TCR derives from a female donor with multiple sclerosis, enrolled in a pregnancy study. The chain is assembled from TRBV29-1 and TRBJ1-1; TRBD1 is perhaps the D gene, given 6 matching bases. The source material was CD4+ T cells from peripheral blood mononuclear cells, sampled in the second trimester of pregnancy. The DNA is as follows: TGCAGCGCTACCCGACGGACAGCGAACACTGAAGCTTTCTTT. This codes for CSATRRTANTEAFF.